This paragraph covers one T cell receptor (beta chain) sequence. Antigen specificity is unknown. The source of the sample is a study of tumor-infiltrating lymphocytes in localized non-small cell lung cancer. Study conclusions and caveats: Different pieces of the same tissue went to different assays, confounding technical variation with intratumor heterogeneity.

Losses at the gene ends were 4 bases for V and 5 bases for J; bases not matched to a gene: 7. The CDR3 is made up of 14 amino acids. Germline values: CDR1 SGHTS, CDR2 YDEGEE. The data were produced by immunoSEQ multiplex PCR, yet TCRdb's version contains in-frame clones alone and is incomplete. This repertoire shows around 9,500 clones, more than 75% found once; its top ten account for approximately 9%. The specimen was lung tumor tissue. The rearrangement links TRBV5-8 to TRBJ2-5, with 8 nucleotides matching TRBD1. The clonotype comes from a human donor with non-small cell lung cancer. CDR3 in amino acids: CASSVGQGMETQYF. CDR3 in DNA: TGTGCCAGCAGCGTTGGACAGGGCATGGAGACCCAGTACTTC.